The 10 T cell receptor beta chains reported below all come from one sample, sequenced in a study of low-dose radiotherapy and immunotherapy resistance in tumors. Gene-specific TRAV and TRBV primers were used for first-strand cDNA, covering alpha and beta chains. The authors ran about 18 PCR cycles to amplify TCRs with a constant-region primer and V-primer adapter. Each CDR3 protein gets one entry after TCRdb re-called the reads with MiXCR. Of about 82,000 distinct CDR3 sequences in the sample, 18% are singletons; the top ten hold more than 4.5%. This sample's time point: before trial treatment. Source: PBMCs, taken before treatment. These receptors came from a male donor with prostate cancer.

On this clonotype: A far larger clone is off by one base, so a read error is likely. This chain links TRBV5-6 with TRBJ2-5; TRBD2 matches at 12 bases. Matching the DNA end better, TRBJ2-7 makes the J call doubtful. CDR3 size: 14 residues. In germline, CDR1 is SGHDT, CDR2 YYEEEE. CDR3 DNA sequence: TGTGCCAGCAGCTTGCCTAGCGGGAGGGGCGAGCAGTACTTC. This gives the protein CASSLPSGRGEQYF.

In this sample, this clonotype turned up many times. This chain links TRBV9 with TRBJ2-5; 10 positions agree with TRBD2. Looked up from germline, CDR1 is SGDLS and CDR2 is YYNGEE. The CDR3 sequence is 17 residues long. V was pared by 0 bases and J by 4 bases, with 9 bases of the junction left unmatched. CDR3 in amino acids: CASSVGPQRGGRETQYF. In DNA form, the CDR3 reads TGTGCCAGCAGCGTAGGGCCCCAGCGGGGGGGCCGAGAGACCCAGTACTTC.

In this sample, this clonotype turned up many times. The V and J genes are TRBV3-1 and TRBJ2-2; D is ambiguous. CDR3 size: 15 residues. V lost 5 bases to trimming and J lost 0 bases, with 10 bases between them. From germline, CDR1 is LGHDT and CDR2 YNNKEL (reference sequence). The CDR3 spells CASSMRRTNTGELFF. CDR3 DNA: TGTGCCAGCAGCATGCGGAGAACGAACACCGGGGAGCTGTTTTTT.

This clonotype was seen ten or more times. V is TRBV6-6 and J is TRBJ2-1, with D possibly TRBD1 on 7 matching bases. The germline gives CDR1 MNHNY, CDR2 SVGAGI (reference sequence). V was clipped by 6 bases and J by 7 bases, with 16 bases between them. The CDR3 has 14 amino acids. CDR3 sequence: CASSLQGGQNEQFF. CDR3 nucleotide sequence: TGTGCCAGCAGCCTCCAGGGGGGCCAAAATGAGCAGTTCTTC.

This clonotype was recorded at least ten times. The chain carries TRBV6-2 or TRBV6-3 and TRBJ2-4, with TRBD2 matching 7 bases. The CDR3 sequence is 16 residues long. The ends lost 0 bases at V and 6 bases at J; junction bases unmatched: 8. Germline CDR1 reads MNHEY; CDR2 reads SVGEGT. The CDR3, as DNA: TGTGCCAGCAGTTACTCGAGCGGGGCCTACCGAAACATTCAGTACTTC. Residues: CASSYSSGAYRNIQYF.

This clonotype was found many times. This chain joins TRBV6-2 or TRBV6-3 and TRBJ2-1; 11 nucleotides agree with TRBD1. Germline CDR1 reads MNHEY; CDR2 reads SVGEGT. The V segment lost 2 bases and the J segment 8 bases; nucleotides outside the gene matches: 5. The CDR3 is made up of 15 amino acids. This CDR3 reads CASSYGTGGRDEQFF. The CDR3 DNA reads TGTGCCAGCAGTTACGGGACAGGGGGTCGAGATGAGCAGTTCTTC.

This clonotype was counted at least ten times. Here the CDR3 reads CSARTSVSYNEQFF. The CDR3 coding sequence is TGCAGTGCTAGGACTAGCGTCTCCTACAATGAGCAGTTCTTC. V usage is TRBV20-1 and J usage is TRBJ2-1, with TRBD2 matching 8 bases. V shed 3 bases, J shed 0 bases, and the junction held 1 base outside the gene matches. The CDR3 consists of 14 residues. Per germline, CDR1 DFQATT and CDR2 SNEGSKA (reference sequence).

This clonotype has at least ten counts. The J gene is TRBJ1-4, the V gene TRBV6-6, with 7 bases fitting TRBD1. V lost 2 bases, J lost 4 bases, and 4 bases stayed unmatched. Per the germline V gene, CDR1 is MNHNY and CDR2 is SVGAGI (reference sequence). This CDR3 comprises 15 residues. This chain's CDR3 is CASSYPGQNNEKLFF. CDR3 in DNA: TGTGCCAGCAGTTACCCGGGACAGAATAATGAAAAACTGTTTTTT.

In its sample, this clonotype was seen many times. J is TRBJ2-7 and V is TRBV28; 7 nucleotides line up with TRBD2. Per the germline V gene, CDR1 is MDHEN and CDR2 is SYDVKM. This CDR3 spans 16 amino acids. V was pared by 3 bases and J by 6 bases, with 14 bases of the junction left unmatched. The CDR3: CASSFVAPGLPREQYF. The DNA of the CDR3 is TGTGCCAGCAGTTTTGTGGCACCGGGACTACCTCGCGAGCAGTACTTC.

As regards this clonotype: This likely came from a read error, as a far larger clone is one base away. This chain connects TRBV5-4 to TRBJ2-1; tentatively, D is TRBD1 or TRBD2 (8 bases each). V was pared by 4 bases and J by 10 bases, with 39 bases between. Germline V gives CDR1 SGHNT, CDR2 YYREEE (reference sequence). The CDR3 sequence is 21 residues long. The CDR3 loop reads CASSPSTRQGRRAGVSHEQFF. The CDR3 region has the DNA TGTGCCAGCAGCCCATCTACCAGACAGGGGCGTCGAGCGGGAGTATCCCACGAGCAGTTCTTC. Combining the CDR3 with reference TRBV5-4 and TRBJ2-1 gives the whole variable domain ETGVTQSPTHLIKTRGQQVTLRCSSQSGHNTVSWYQQALGQGPQFIFQYYREEENGRGNFPPRFSGLQFPNYSSELNVNALELDDSALYLCASSPSTRQGRRAGVSHEQFFGPGTRLTVL.